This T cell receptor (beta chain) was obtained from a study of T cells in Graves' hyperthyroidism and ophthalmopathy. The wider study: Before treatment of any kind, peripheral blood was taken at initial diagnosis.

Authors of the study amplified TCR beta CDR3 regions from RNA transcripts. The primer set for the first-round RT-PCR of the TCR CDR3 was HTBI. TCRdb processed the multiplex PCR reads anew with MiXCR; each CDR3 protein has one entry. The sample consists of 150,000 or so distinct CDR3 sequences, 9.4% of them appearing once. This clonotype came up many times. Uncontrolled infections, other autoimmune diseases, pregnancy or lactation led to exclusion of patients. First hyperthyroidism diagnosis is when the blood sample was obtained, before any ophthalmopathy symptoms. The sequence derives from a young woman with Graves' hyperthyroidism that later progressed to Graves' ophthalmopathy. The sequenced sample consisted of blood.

Written as DNA, the CDR3 is TGCAGTGCTAGCACAGGGCTAGCGGGGGGAATAAACCAAGAGACCCAGTACTTC. As protein: CSASTGLAGGINQETQYF. V usage is TRBV20-1 and J usage is TRBJ2-5, with 11 bases identical to TRBD2. Germline assignment: CDR1 DFQATT and CDR2 SNEGSKA (reference sequence). Losses at the gene ends were 3 bases for V and 0 bases for J; bases not matched to a gene: 12. This CDR3 has 18 residues.